Listed below are T cell receptor beta chains from one sample, sequenced in a study of blood T cell repertoires in COVID-19. The assay was immunoSEQ multiplex PCR, and TCRdb's table has in-frame clones only and misses some. The table has hundreds of thousands of clones, approximately 82% seen once. Input material: peripheral blood. These receptors came from a woman between 45 and 65 years old with acute or convalescent COVID-19. The CDR3 runs from the conserved cysteine through the conserved F or W. A D gene is named only where the DNA matches it firmly. A row's size may be missing; if present it is once, few, many or a size class.

TRBV19	.	TRBJ2-5	TRBD2	CASRGGNGETQYF	TGTGCCAGTAGGGGGGGGAACGGGGAGACCCAGTACTTC
TRBV19	.	TRBJ2-2	TRBD2	CASSPGLAGPPGKGGELFF	TGTGCCAGTAGCCCGGGACTAGCGGGCCCCCCGGGGAAAGGCGGGGAGCTGTTTTTT
TRBV10-3	few	TRBJ1-4	.	CAISERSGEKLFF	TGTGCCATCAGTGAAAGAAGTGGCGAAAAACTGTTTTTT
TRBV7-8	.	TRBJ2-7	.	CASSLAGETYEQYF	TGTGCCAGCAGCTTAGCGGGAGAAACCTACGAGCAGTACTTC
TRBV2	.	TRBJ1-5	.	CASSEEGGANQPQHF	TGTGCCAGCAGTGAGGAAGGAGGAGCTAATCAGCCCCAGCATTTT
TRBV4-2	.	TRBJ1-1	.	CASSQDYQGSNTEAFF	TGTGCCAGCAGCCAAGATTACCAGGGGTCGAACACTGAAGCTTTCTTT
TRBV6-5	.	TRBJ2-2	.	CASSYGLNTGELFF	TGTGCCAGCAGTTACGGGCTGAACACCGGGGAGCTGTTTTTT
TRBV5-4	few	TRBJ2-3	.	CASSFFGVEPTDTQYF	TGTGCCAGCAGCTTTTTCGGCGTGGAGCCCACAGATACGCAGTATTTT
TRBV18	.	TRBJ2-7	.	CASSPLPYSDEQYF	TGTGCCAGCTCACCCTTACCTTATAGTGACGAGCAGTACTTC
TRBV25-1	.	TRBJ2-7	TRBD1	CASTRTGVHYEQYF	TGTGCCAGCACCAGGACAGGCGTGCACTACGAGCAGTACTTC
TRBV2	.	TRBJ2-2	TRBD1	CASSGDRGTGELFF	TGTGCCAGCAGTGGGGACAGGGGCACCGGGGAGCTGTTTTTT
TRBV18	few	TRBJ1-2	TRBD1	CASSSRDRVESYGYTF	TGTGCCAGCTCATCCCGGGACAGGGTTGAGAGCTATGGCTACACCTTC
TRBV11-2	.	TRBJ2-3	TRBD1	CASSLWTGESSDTQYF	TGTGCCAGCAGCCTCTGGACAGGGGAGTCGTCAGATACGCAGTATTTT
TRBV5-1	.	TRBJ2-1	.	CASSSSGTDNEQFF	TGCGCCAGCAGCTCCTCCGGGACTGACAATGAGCAGTTCTTC
TRBV9	.	TRBJ2-5	TRBD2	CASSVGNTGGRVQETQYF	TGTGCCAGCAGCGTAGGAAATACTGGCGGGAGAGTCCAAGAGACCCAGTACTTC
TRBV12-5	few	TRBJ2-5	TRBD2	CASGLGTSVQETQYF	TGTGCTAGTGGTTTGGGGACTAGCGTTCAAGAGACCCAGTACTTC
TRBV28	few	TRBJ1-1	.	CASAVYSEAFF	TGTGCCAGCGCTGTCTACTCTGAAGCTTTCTTT
TRBV3-1/TRBV3-2	.	TRBJ2-7	TRBD2	CASSRSLASEQYF	TGTGCCAGCAGCCGATCACTAGCGTCCGAGCAGTACTTC
TRBV3-1/TRBV3-2	.	TRBJ1-4	.	CASSPRGGGGEKLFF	TGTGCCAGCAGCCCCCGTGGGGGGGGAGGAGAAAAACTGTTTTTT
TRBV5-6	.	TRBJ2-4	TRBD2	CASSPGTSVSNIQYF	TGTGCCAGCAGCCCCGGGACTAGCGTGTCAAACATTCAGTACTTC
TRBV18	.	TRBJ1-2	.	CASSREGVSYGYTF	TGTGCCAGCTCCCGAGAGGGAGTTTCCTATGGCTACACCTTC
TRBV24-1	.	TRBJ1-1	.	CATSDHRGKEAFF	TGTGCCACCAGTGACCATCGGGGGAAGGAAGCTTTCTTT
TRBV19	.	TRBJ2-3	.	CASRDDREGTDTQYF	TGTGCCAGTAGAGACGACAGAGAAGGCACAGATACGCAGTATTTT
TRBV2	.	TRBJ2-7	TRBD2	CASSDSGLAGAGEQYF	TGTGCCAGCAGTGACTCAGGACTAGCGGGAGCAGGCGAGCAGTACTTC
TRBV5-1	.	TRBJ2-7	TRBD2	CASSDGTSGRRITF	TGCGCCAGCAGCGACGGGACTAGCGGGAGGAGAATTACTTTC
TRBV6-6	.	TRBJ2-3	TRBD2	CASSPGGSTDTQYF	TGTGCCAGCAGTCCCGGGGGGAGCACAGATACGCAGTATTTT
TRBV2	.	TRBJ1-2	.	CASSGVQGAYGYTF	TGTGCCAGCAGTGGAGTACAGGGTGCCTATGGCTACACCTTC
TRBV18	.	TRBJ2-3	.	CASSPQGLHTDTQYF	TGTGCCAGCTCACCACAGGGGCTCCACACAGATACGCAGTATTTT
TRBV6-1	.	TRBJ2-1	TRBD2	CASSERALAGEQFF	TGTGCCAGCAGTGAAAGGGCCCTAGCGGGAGAGCAGTTCTTC
TRBV7-2	.	TRBJ2-1	.	CASSLVSSKGDEQFF	TGTGCCAGCAGCTTAGTATCTAGTAAAGGGGATGAGCAGTTCTTC
TRBV7-6	.	TRBJ2-7	TRBD2	CASSPRTSGNYEQYF	TGTGCCAGCAGTCCGCGGACTAGCGGGAACTACGAGCAGTACTTC
TRBV5-4	.	TRBJ2-1	TRBD2	CASSLVTGGLRDEQFF	TGTGCCAGCAGCTTGGTAACGGGGGGGCTCCGAGATGAGCAGTTCTTC
TRBV6-1	once	TRBJ1-5	.	CASSETGNNQPQHF	TGTGCCAGCAGTGAAACGGGAAACAATCAGCCCCAGCATTTT
TRBV24-1	once	TRBJ2-1	TRBD1	CATSDSGTGEFDEQFF	TGTGCCACCAGTGACTCCGGGACAGGGGAATTCGATGAGCAGTTCTTC
TRBV28	.	TRBJ1-2	.	CASSLKLLVLSTF	TGTGCCAGCAGTTTAAAACTCCTTGTCCTAAGTACCTTC
TRBV7-9	.	TRBJ2-1	TRBD2	CAGGTSGNYNEQFF	TGTGCAGGCGGGACTAGCGGGAACTACAATGAGCAGTTCTTC
TRBV7-2	few	TRBJ2-5	TRBD2	CASSRRTSGPSRQETQYF	TGTGCCAGCAGCCGTCGGACTAGCGGGCCTAGCAGACAAGAGACCCAGTACTTC
TRBV2	.	TRBJ2-3	TRBD2	CADGEGQRDTQYF	TGTGCCGATGGGGAGGGGCAAAGAGATACGCAGTATTTT
TRBV5-5	.	TRBJ2-2	.	CASSTGPEPGELFF	TGTGCCAGCAGCACAGGGCCCGAGCCCGGGGAGCTGTTTTTT
TRBV2	.	TRBJ2-7	.	CASSEARLEQYF	TGTGCCAGCAGTGAAGCGCGTTTGGAGCAGTACTTC
TRBV18	.	TRBJ2-7	.	CASSPAGYEQYF	TGTGCCAGCTCACCTGCAGGGTACGAGCAGTACTTC
TRBV5-1	.	TRBJ1-6	.	CASSLGGLDNSPLHF	TGCGCCAGCAGCTTGGGGGGGCTCGATAATTCACCCCTCCACTTT
TRBV6-5	.	TRBJ2-1	.	CASSPWPRNNEQFF	TGTGCCAGCAGCCCCTGGCCCCGTAACAATGAGCAGTTCTTC
TRBV30	.	TRBJ2-1	.	CAWSGRGGYNEQFF	TGTGCCTGGAGTGGGAGGGGGGGATACAATGAGCAGTTCTTC
TRBV5-5	.	TRBJ2-3	TRBD2	CASSPGLAGGLSTDTQYF	TGTGCCAGCAGCCCGGGACTAGCGGGAGGGCTAAGCACAGATACGCAGTATTTT
TRBV5-1	.	TRBJ2-3	.	CASSFRPGVADTQYF	TGCGCCAGCAGCTTCCGACCCGGGGTGGCAGATACGCAGTATTTT
TRBV11-3	.	TRBJ2-5	.	CASSYGGSQETQYF	TGTGCCAGCAGCTATGGAGGTTCCCAAGAGACCCAGTACTTC
TRBV27	many	TRBJ1-2	TRBD1	CASSRGQGQGYGYTF	TGTGCCAGCAGTCGGGGACAGGGCCAAGGCTATGGCTACACCTTC
TRBV5-6	.	TRBJ2-7	TRBD1	CASSRLSGQGPYEQYF	TGTGCCAGCAGCCGCCTTTCGGGACAGGGCCCCTACGAGCAGTACTTC
TRBV20-1	.	TRBJ1-6	TRBD1	CSASFPGQGRSPLHF	TGCAGTGCTAGTTTTCCGGGACAGGGAAGGTCACCCCTCCACTTT
TRBV6-5	.	TRBJ1-2	TRBD1	CASSSQGSGYTF	TGTGCCAGCAGTTCACAGGGGAGCGGCTACACCTTC
TRBV5-6	.	TRBJ1-1	.	CASSSAVYNTEAFF	TGTGCCAGCAGCTCGGCGGTATATAACACTGAAGCTTTCTTT
TRBV24-1	.	TRBJ2-1	TRBD2	CATSDSSGKNYNEQFF	TGTGCCACCAGTGATTCTAGCGGGAAAAACTACAATGAGCAGTTCTTC
TRBV11-2	.	TRBJ2-5	.	CASSLQLLPGEGETQYF	TGTGCCAGCAGCTTACAACTTTTGCCAGGGGAGGGGGAGACCCAGTACTTC
TRBV7-8	.	TRBJ2-7	.	CASSLGQREQYF	TGTGCCAGCAGCCTCGGACAGCGGGAGCAGTACTTC
TRBV30	many	TRBJ2-2	TRBD2	CAWKFGLGLEGGELFF	TGTGCCTGGAAATTCGGGCTGGGACTAGAAGGCGGGGAGCTGTTTTTT
TRBV5-1	.	TRBJ2-1	TRBD2	CASSLDSGTVNEQFF	TGCGCCAGCAGCTTGGATAGCGGGACGGTGAATGAGCAGTTCTTC
TRBV12-5	.	TRBJ2-3	TRBD2	CASGSTIAGPANTQYF	TGTGCTAGTGGTTCGACTATAGCGGGACCAGCAAATACGCAGTATTTT
TRBV9	.	TRBJ1-3	.	CASSVGGLFSSGNTIYF	TGTGCCAGCAGCGTAGGGGGCCTATTCAGCTCTGGAAACACCATATATTTT
TRBV2	.	TRBJ2-7	TRBD1	CASRPGGVVDEQYF	TGTGCCAGCAGACCAGGGGGCGTAGTGGACGAGCAGTACTTC